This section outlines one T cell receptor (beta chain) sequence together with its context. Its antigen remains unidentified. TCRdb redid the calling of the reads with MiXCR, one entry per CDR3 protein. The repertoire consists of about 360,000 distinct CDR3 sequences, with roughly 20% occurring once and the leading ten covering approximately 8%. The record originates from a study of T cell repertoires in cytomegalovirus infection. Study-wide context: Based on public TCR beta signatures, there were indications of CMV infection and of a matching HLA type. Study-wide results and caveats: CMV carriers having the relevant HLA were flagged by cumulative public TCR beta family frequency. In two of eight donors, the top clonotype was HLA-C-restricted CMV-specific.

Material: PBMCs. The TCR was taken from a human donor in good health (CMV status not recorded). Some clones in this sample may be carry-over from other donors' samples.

CDR3 sequence (DNA): TGCAGCGTTGAAAGGGACCCCACAGATACGCAGTATTTT. This gives the protein CSVERDPTDTQYF. The V call is TRBV29-1, the J call TRBJ2-3; TRBD1 or TRBD2 may be the D gene (5 bases each). This CDR3 contains 13 residues. The germline V gene encodes CDR1 SQVTM and CDR2 ANQGSEA. Trimming left V 2 bases short and J 2 bases short, with 8 bases between.